Presented here are 26 T cell receptor beta chains from one specimen sequenced in a study of tumor-infiltrating lymphocytes in primary liver carcinoma (dated by TCRdb to the late 2010s). The sequencer listed for this sample is Illumina HiSeq 2500. TCRbeta-specific cDNA was reverse-transcribed from about 520 ng total RNA using a constant-region primer and ProtoScript II reverse transcriptase. Three nested multiplex PCR rounds, following a slightly modified ARM-PCR procedure, were used to build the TCRbeta libraries. The first two PCR rounds used multiplex TRBV1-TRBV30 forward primers with a Cbeta reverse primer, each for approximately 9 cycles. In-frame beta chains were kept once TCRdb had trimmed the public reads at Q25 with fastp and called clones with MiXCR. Records with the same CDR3 protein are collapsed into one entry carrying the most frequent genes and DNA. The table for this sample lists 20,000 or so distinct CDR3 sequences; around 72% of them were counted only once. The ten largest clones add up to approximately 40% of the sample.

Total RNA and DNA were co-extracted from about 19-30 mg of bulk tissue with the AllPrep DNA/RNA mini kit, without cell sorting. The sequencing sample was made of liver tumor tissue from sampling region 1. The cell subset or site label for this specimen denotes: tumor region T1, superior pole. The receptors were sampled from a man aged 40-49 years with primary liver carcinoma and hepatitis B virus infection.

Concerning this clonotype itself: A junction boundary mismatches the germline segment, possibly from a read error. V and J are TRBV11-2 and TRBJ1-1, with a possible D match to TRBD1 (6 bases). Looked up from germline, CDR1 is SGHAT and CDR2 is FQNNGV. CDR3 length equals 13 residues. The DNA for the CDR3 is TGTGCCCGCAACTTAGTGCCAGGGGCTGAAGCCTTCTTT. Protein: CARNLVPGAEAFF. The whole variable domain, filled in from reference TRBV11-2 and TRBJ1-1, reads EAGVAQSPRYKIIEKRQSVAFWCNPISGHATLYWYQQILGQGPKLLIQFQNNGVVDDSQLPKDRFSAERLKGVDSTLKIQPAKLEDSAVYLCARNLVPGAEAFFGQGTRLTVV.

Notes on this clonotype: This may arise from a read error, as a much more abundant clone is one base away. The chain links TRBV6-6 to TRBJ2-3; D ambiguous. V was cut by 5 bases and J by 2 bases, with 11 bases left in between. Germline lookup yields CDR1 MNHNY and CDR2 SVGAGI (reference sequence). This CDR3 has 14 residues. CDR3 loop: CASSPVYLTDTQYF. CDR3 DNA sequence: TGTGCCAGCAGTCCTGTCTACCTCACAGATACGCAGTATTTT.

This clonotype was counted a single time. This CDR3 is missing its conserved last phenylalanine or tryptophan, likely due to a read error. This chain connects TRBV2 to TRBJ2-7; TRBD2 is a possible D gene (6 bases). CDR1 and CDR2 from the germline V gene are SNHLY and FYNNEI. The CDR3 has 13 residues. The CDR3 region has the DNA TGTGCCAGCGGCTACGGGAGCTGGTACGACCAGTACTTA. This gives the protein CASGYGSWYDQYL.

Of note for this clonotype: The conserved phenylalanine or tryptophan is not found at the CDR3 terminus, so this likely reflects a read error. It is unclear where the CDR3 begins or ends on the DNA, so no DNA is shown, and the CDR3 is as TCRdb lists it. The chain employs TRBV12-3 or TRBV12-4 and TRBJ1-5. The CDR3 is made up of 15 amino acids, end residues included. CDR3 loop: CASCFGQGSNQPRHV.

As concerns this clonotype: Since a much larger clone is just one base distant, this may be a read error. The rearrangement uses TRBV11-2 and TRBJ1-1; TRBD1 aligns across 8 bases. This CDR3 region has 14 residues. V lost 5 bases to trimming and J lost 5 bases; unmatched junction nucleotides: 7. Germline CDR1 SGHAT, CDR2 FQNNGV. The CDR3 sequence is CASSRTGTGTEAFF. The CDR3 DNA sequence: TGTGCCAGCAGCCGGACAGGGACGGGAACTGAAGCTTTCTTT.

This clonotype was seen repeatedly, ten times or more. The chain couples TRBV5-1 to TRBJ2-3; 7 bases are shared with TRBD1. The CDR3 is made up of 15 amino acids. Germline CDR1 is SGHRS and CDR2 is YFSETQ. The J segment lost 0 bases and the V segment lost 7 bases, leaving 8 bases of the junction unmatched. The DNA of the CDR3 is TGCGCCAGCCGACCGGGACAGTCAAGCACAGATACGCAGTATTTT. It codes for CASRPGQSSTDTQYF.

As concerns this clonotype: In this CDR3 the conserved last residue, phenylalanine or tryptophan, is missing, so a read error is likely. This chain connects TRBV11-2 to TRBJ2-7; D might be TRBD1 (5 bases). Germline CDR1 and CDR2: SGHAT and FQNNGV. The length of the CDR3 is 13 residues. The CDR3 spells CANSFDSTCEQYL. CDR3 DNA: TGTGCCAACAGCTTTGACAGCACCTGCGAGCAGTACCTC.

About this clonotype itself: At one end the junction does not follow the germline gene, possibly because of a read error. This sequence joins TRBV6-5 and TRBJ2-1; 9 bases fit TRBD2. There are 16 residues in the CDR3. Germline V gene sequence: CDR1 MNHEY, CDR2 SVGAGI. CDR3 in amino acids: CASSSYGTSSYNGQSF. The CDR3 DNA reads TGTGCCAGCAGTAGCTACGGGACTAGCTCCTACAATGGGCAGTCCTTC.

In the case of this clonotype: The junction shows a germline mismatch at one end, possibly a read error. This chain uses TRBV4-1 with TRBJ1-5, with a weak D call TRBD1 (5 bases). The CDR3 spans 18 residues. Germline loops: CDR1 MGHRA, CDR2 YSYEKL. The CDR3: CASSQEVLTEPSNQPKHF. DNA of the CDR3: TGCGCCAGCAGCCAAGAGGTTCTGACAGAGCCAAGCAACCAGCCCAAGCATTTT.

A note on this clonotype: At one end, the junction sequence differs from germline, possibly due to a read error. The chain uses TRBV29-1 and TRBJ2-2, with D tentatively TRBD1 or TRBD2 (5 bases each). CDR1 SQVTM and CDR2 ANQGSEA come from the germline V gene. The CDR3 extends over 14 amino acids. Written as DNA, the CDR3 is TGCAGCGTTGCCCAGACAGCGAACACCGGGGAGCTGTTTTTC. As protein: CSVAQTANTGELFF.

This clonotype has a handful of counts. The CDR3 DNA reads as TGCTGCACCGGGGTAATGGACGAGCAGTACTTC. Translating it yields CCTGVMDEQYF. The V gene is TRBV29-1, the J gene TRBJ2-7, with D perhaps TRBD2 (5 bases). Per the germline V gene, CDR1 is SQVTM and CDR2 is ANQGSEA. This CDR3 has 11 amino acids.

This clonotype was recorded a few times. This may be a read error, as it is one base from a much larger clone. J is TRBJ2-7 and V is TRBV12-3 or TRBV12-4; D possibly matches TRBD1 or TRBD2 (5 bases each). The CDR3 has 16 amino acids. CDR3 in DNA: TGTATCAGCAGTCCTATTGGGGGACCCGATGCCTACGAGCAGTACTTC. It encodes CISSPIGGPDAYEQYF.

As for this clonotype: Germline and junction disagree at one end, which may indicate a read error. V gene TRBV4-1 combines with J gene TRBJ2-1; D is unresolved. Germline V CDR1 and CDR2: MGHRA, YSYEKL. The CDR3 loop spans 15 amino acids. CDR3 nucleotide sequence: TGTGCCAGCAGCCCGCTCGGTAGCAACGACAATGAGCAGTTCTTC. Translation gives CASSPLGSNDNEQFF.

The genes are TRBV11-2 and TRBJ2-1; D unclear. The CDR3 consists of 11 residues. V shed 3 bases and J shed 9 bases, with 6 bases lying between them. Germline assignment: CDR1 SGHAT and CDR2 FQNNGV. The CDR3: CASSFMSEQFF. The CDR3 region has the DNA TGTGCCAGCAGCTTCATGAGTGAGCAGTTCTTC.

Remarks on this clonotype: The conserved closing phenylalanine or tryptophan is absent in this CDR3, likely reflecting a read error. Because the CDR3's place on the DNA is in doubt, the DNA is left out and the CDR3 is given as listed by TCRdb. The CDR3 sequence: CASSQDFSDSPHHL. V usage is TRBV4-3 and J usage is TRBJ1-6. The CDR3 extends over 14 residues, inclusive of both ends. Germline V CDR1 and CDR2: LGHNA, YSLEER.

In the case of this clonotype: This likely comes from a read error, as the CDR3 has no conserved phenylalanine or tryptophan at its end. This CDR3 reads CSARGRLSVELFL. The CDR3 bases are TGCAGTGCTAGAGGTCGTCTCAGCGTGGAGCTGTTTTTA. V gene TRBV20-1 combines with J gene TRBJ2-2; D gene ambiguous. CDR3 length: 13 residues. Germline CDR1 and CDR2: DFQATT and SNEGSKA (reference sequence). V was clipped by 1 base and J by 10 bases, with 13 bases between them.

Concerning this clonotype: This may stem from a read error, because a much larger clone lies one nucleotide away. The chain couples TRBV7-2 to TRBJ2-5; 7 nucleotides align to TRBD1. CDR1 and CDR2 (germline): SGHTA, FQGNSA. The length of the CDR3 is 17 residues. The CDR3 DNA is TGTGTCAGCAGCTCTCCTTTGGGGACAGTAGACCAAGAGACCCAGTACTTC. The encoded protein is CVSSSPLGTVDQETQYF.

This clonotype was counted a few times. The gene calls are TRBV6-1 and TRBJ2-1; no clear D gene. The germline V and J ends were trimmed by 6 bases and 10 bases, with 10 bases remaining between them. The CDR3 runs to 11 residues. Germline V CDR1 and CDR2: MNHNS, SASEGT. The CDR3 sequence: CASRLPTEQFF. The CDR3 DNA follows: TGTGCCAGCAGGCTTCCGACAGAGCAGTTCTTC.

There are many counts of this clonotype. The junction differs from germline at one of its ends, possibly a read error. This rearrangement joins TRBV11-1 to TRBJ2-1, with D unresolved. The CDR3 is 14 amino acids. Germline CDR1 reads SGHAT; CDR2 reads FQDESV (reference sequence). The CDR3 DNA sequence: TGTGCCAGCAGCTTCCAGGATGAGTTTGTTGAGCAGTTTTTC. Translating gives CASSFQDEFVEQFF.

This clonotype was seen a few times. The junction departs from the called germline gene at one end, perhaps through a read error. J is TRBJ2-1 and V is TRBV6-5; a weak D match, TRBD2 (6 bases). CDR1 MNHEY and CDR2 SVGAGI come from the germline V gene. CDR3 length: 14 residues. The CDR3 region is CTSSRGATYNEQFF. The CDR3 DNA follows: TGTACCAGCAGCCGCGGGGCCACCTACAATGAGCAGTTCTTC.

Regarding this clonotype: The CDR3 does not end in the conserved phenylalanine or tryptophan, so this is likely a read error. The DNA of the CDR3 is TGTGTCAGCAGTTTATGGGGTGGGGCGGACATAGCCATAAACATTCAGTACCTC. It encodes CVSSLWGGADIAINIQYL. V usage is TRBV12-3 or TRBV12-4 and J usage is TRBJ2-4, with a tentative D call TRBD1 (5 bases). This CDR3 comprises 18 residues.

This clonotype was observed a few times. A junction boundary mismatches the germline segment, possibly from a read error. The chain joins TRBV11-2 to TRBJ1-1; D is perhaps TRBD1 (6 bases). The CDR3 has 17 amino acids. The germline V gene encodes CDR1 SGHAT and CDR2 FQNNGV. CDR3 in amino acids: CASSLMGTGKLAREAIF. CDR3 in DNA: TGCGCCAGCAGCTTAATGGGTACAGGGAAGTTAGCCCGTGAAGCTATCTTT.

Details on this clonotype: One end of the junction fails to match germline, which may point to a read error. The chain carries TRBV4-1 and TRBJ2-7; no definite D call. The CDR3 contains 15 residues. Germline CDR1 MGHRA, CDR2 YSYEKL. CDR3 protein: CTSSQDEDGNYEQYF. DNA of the CDR3: TGCACCAGCAGCCAAGATGAGGACGGAAACTACGAGCAGTACTTC.

Concerning this clonotype: Lacking the conserved final phenylalanine or tryptophan, this CDR3 likely reflects a read error. This chain links TRBV30 with TRBJ2-7; D may match TRBD1 or TRBD2 (5 bases each). The ends were cut back, 4 bases at V and 5 bases at J, with 12 bases in the middle. This CDR3 has 12 residues. From germline, CDR1 is GTSNPN and CDR2 SVGIG (reference sequence). In DNA form, the CDR3 reads TGTGCCTGGAACGTCAGGGACCACGAGCAGTACTTG. Amino acids: CAWNVRDHEQYL.

A word on this clonotype: This may arise from a read error, as a much more abundant clone is one base away. This chain connects TRBV5-8 to TRBJ2-1, with D perhaps matching TRBD1 or TRBD2 (5 bases each). Per the germline V gene, CDR1 is SGHTS and CDR2 is YDEGEE. This CDR3 contains 15 residues. The CDR3 protein is CACNLLGVVYNERFF. CDR3 sequence (DNA): TGTGCCTGCAACCTGTTGGGGGTAGTATACAATGAGCGGTTCTTC.

To note about this clonotype: An end of the junction differs from the germline gene, which may be a read error. This chain joins TRBV11-2 and TRBJ1-2; D unclear. CDR1 and CDR2 (germline): SGHAT, FQNNGV. The CDR3 length is 13 residues. The DNA for the CDR3 is TGTACCAGCAGGTTAGGACCTAACTATTGCTACACCTTC. Translated, it gives CTSRLGPNYCYTF.